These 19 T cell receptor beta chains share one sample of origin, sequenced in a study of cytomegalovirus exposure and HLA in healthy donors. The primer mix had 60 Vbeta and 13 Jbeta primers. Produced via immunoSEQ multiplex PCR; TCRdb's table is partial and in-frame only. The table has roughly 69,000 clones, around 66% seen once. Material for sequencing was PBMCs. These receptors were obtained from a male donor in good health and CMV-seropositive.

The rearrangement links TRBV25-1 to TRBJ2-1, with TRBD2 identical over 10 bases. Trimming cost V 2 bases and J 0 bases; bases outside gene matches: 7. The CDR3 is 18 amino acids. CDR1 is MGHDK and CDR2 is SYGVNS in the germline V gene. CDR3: CASSEPSGRASSYNEQFF. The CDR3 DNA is TGTGCCAGCAGTGAACCCAGCGGGAGGGCAAGCTCCTACAATGAGCAGTTCTTC.

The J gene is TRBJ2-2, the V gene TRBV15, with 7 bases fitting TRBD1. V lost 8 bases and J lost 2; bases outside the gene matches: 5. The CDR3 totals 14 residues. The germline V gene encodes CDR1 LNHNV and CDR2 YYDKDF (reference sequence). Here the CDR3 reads CATGRDRNTGELFF. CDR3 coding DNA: TGTGCCACCGGAAGGGACAGAAACACCGGGGAGCTGTTTTTT.

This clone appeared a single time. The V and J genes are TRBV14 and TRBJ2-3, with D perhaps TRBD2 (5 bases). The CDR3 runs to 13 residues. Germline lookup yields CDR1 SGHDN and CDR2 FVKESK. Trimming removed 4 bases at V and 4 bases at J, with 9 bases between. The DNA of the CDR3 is TGTGCCAGCAGCCCGGGGATATCAGATACGCAGTATTTT. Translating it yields CASSPGISDTQYF.

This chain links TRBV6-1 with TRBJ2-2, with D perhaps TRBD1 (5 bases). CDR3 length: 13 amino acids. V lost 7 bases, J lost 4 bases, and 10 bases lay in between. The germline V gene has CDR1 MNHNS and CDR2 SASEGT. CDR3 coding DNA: TGTGCCAGCAATATAAGGGGCACCGGGGAGCTGTTTTTT. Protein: CASNIRGTGELFF.

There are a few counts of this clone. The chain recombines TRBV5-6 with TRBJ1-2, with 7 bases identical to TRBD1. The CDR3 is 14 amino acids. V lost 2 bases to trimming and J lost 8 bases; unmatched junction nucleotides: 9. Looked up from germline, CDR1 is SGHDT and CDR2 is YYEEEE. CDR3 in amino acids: CASSFNRGFSGYTF. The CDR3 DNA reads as TGTGCCAGCAGCTTCAACAGGGGTTTTTCCGGCTACACCTTC.

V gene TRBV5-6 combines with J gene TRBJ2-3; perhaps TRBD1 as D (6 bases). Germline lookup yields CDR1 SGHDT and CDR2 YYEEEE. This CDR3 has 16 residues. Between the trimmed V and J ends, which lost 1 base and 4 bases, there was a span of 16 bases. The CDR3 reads CASSLNTGLGPDTQYF. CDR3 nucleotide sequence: TGTGCCAGCAGCTTGAATACAGGGCTAGGTCCAGATACGCAGTATTTT.

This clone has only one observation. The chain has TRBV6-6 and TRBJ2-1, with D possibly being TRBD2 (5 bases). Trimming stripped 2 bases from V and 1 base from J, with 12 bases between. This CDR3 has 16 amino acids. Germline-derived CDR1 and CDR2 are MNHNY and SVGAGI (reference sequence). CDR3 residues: CASSYLGERSYNEQFF. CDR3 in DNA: TGTGCCAGCAGTTACCTCGGGGAGAGGTCCTACAATGAGCAGTTCTTC.

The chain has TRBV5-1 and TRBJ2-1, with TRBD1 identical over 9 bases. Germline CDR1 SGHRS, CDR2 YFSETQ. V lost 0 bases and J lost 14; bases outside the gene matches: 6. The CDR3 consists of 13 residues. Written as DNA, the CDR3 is TGCGCCAGCAGCTTGGTAGTTGGGGACAGGGAGTTCTTC. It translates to CASSLVVGDREFF.

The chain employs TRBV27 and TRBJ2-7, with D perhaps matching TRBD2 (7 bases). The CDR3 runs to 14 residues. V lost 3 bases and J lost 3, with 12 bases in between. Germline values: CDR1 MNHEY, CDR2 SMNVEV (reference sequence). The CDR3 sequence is CASSFWGGLYEQYF. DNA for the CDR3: TGTGCCAGCAGTTTTTGGGGGGGCCTCTACGAGCAGTACTTC.

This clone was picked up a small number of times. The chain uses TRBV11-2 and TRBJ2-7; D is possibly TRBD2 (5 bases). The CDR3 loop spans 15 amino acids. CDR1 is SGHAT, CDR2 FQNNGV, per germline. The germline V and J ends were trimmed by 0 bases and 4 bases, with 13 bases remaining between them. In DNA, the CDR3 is TGTGCCAGCAGCTTAGATAGCCGGAGGAAGTACGAGCAGTACTTC. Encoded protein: CASSLDSRRKYEQYF.

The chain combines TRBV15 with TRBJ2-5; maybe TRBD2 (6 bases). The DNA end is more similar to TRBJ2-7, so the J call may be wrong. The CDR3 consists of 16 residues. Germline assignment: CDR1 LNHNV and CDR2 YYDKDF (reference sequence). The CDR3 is CATSRDGTRGSYEQYF. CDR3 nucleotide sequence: TGTGCCACCAGCAGAGATGGGACTCGAGGTTCCTACGAGCAGTACTTC.

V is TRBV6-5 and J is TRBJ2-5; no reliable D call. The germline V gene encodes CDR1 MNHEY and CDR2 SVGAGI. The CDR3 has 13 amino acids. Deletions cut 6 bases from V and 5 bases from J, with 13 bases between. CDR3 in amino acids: CASSLSPLETQYF. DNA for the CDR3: TGTGCCAGCAGCCTCTCTCCTTTGGAGACCCAGTACTTC.

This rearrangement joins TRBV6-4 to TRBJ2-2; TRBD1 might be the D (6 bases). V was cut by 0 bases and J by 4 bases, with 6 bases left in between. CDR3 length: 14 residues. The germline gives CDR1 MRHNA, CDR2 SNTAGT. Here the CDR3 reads CASSDSGGTGELFF. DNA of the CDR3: TGTGCCAGCAGTGACTCAGGGGGCACCGGGGAGCTGTTTTTT.

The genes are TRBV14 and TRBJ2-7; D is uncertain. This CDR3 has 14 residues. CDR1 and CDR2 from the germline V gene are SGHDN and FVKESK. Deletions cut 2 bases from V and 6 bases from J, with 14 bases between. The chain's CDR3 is CASSQPPFFVEQYF. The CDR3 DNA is TGTGCCAGCAGCCAACCCCCCTTCTTTGTCGAGCAGTACTTC. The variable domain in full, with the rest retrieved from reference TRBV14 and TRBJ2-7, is EAGVTQFPSHSVIEKGQTVTLRCDPISGHDNLYWYRRVMGKEIKFLLHFVKESKQDESGMPNNRFLAERTGGTYSTLKVQPAELEDSGVYFCASSQPPFFVEQYFGPGTRLTVT.

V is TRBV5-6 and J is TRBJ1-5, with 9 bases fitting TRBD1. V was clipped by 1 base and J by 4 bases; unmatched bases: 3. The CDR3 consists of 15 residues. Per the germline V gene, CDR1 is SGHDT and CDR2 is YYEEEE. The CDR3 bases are TGTGCCAGCAGCTTGCGACAGGGGGGGAATCAGCCCCAGCATTTT. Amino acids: CASSLRQGGNQPQHF.

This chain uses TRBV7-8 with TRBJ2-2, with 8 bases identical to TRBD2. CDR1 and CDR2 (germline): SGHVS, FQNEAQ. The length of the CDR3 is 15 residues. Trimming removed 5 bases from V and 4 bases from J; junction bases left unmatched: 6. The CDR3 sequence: CASSTIAGPTGELFF. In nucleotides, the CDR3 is TGTGCCAGCAGCACCATAGCGGGGCCCACCGGGGAGCTGTTTTTT.

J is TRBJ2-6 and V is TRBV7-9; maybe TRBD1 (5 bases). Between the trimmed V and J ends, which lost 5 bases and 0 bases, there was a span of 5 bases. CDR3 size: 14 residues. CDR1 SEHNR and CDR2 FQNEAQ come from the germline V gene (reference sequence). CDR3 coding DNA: TGTGCCAGCAGCGACAGCTCTGGGGCCAACGTCCTGACTTTC. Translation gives CASSDSSGANVLTF. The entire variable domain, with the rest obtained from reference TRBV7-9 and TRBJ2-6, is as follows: DTGVSQNPRHKITKRGQNVTFRCDPISEHNRLYWYRQTLGQGPEFLTYFQNEAQLEKSRLLSDRFSAERPKGSFSTLEIQRTEQGDSAMYLCASSDSSGANVLTFGAGSRLTVL.

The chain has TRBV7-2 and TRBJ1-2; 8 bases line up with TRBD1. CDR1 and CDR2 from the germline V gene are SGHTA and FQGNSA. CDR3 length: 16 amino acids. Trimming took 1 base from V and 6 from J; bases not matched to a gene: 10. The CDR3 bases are TGTGCCAGCAGCTTAGACCACAGGGGGAAGTACGATGGCTACACCTTC. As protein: CASSLDHRGKYDGYTF.

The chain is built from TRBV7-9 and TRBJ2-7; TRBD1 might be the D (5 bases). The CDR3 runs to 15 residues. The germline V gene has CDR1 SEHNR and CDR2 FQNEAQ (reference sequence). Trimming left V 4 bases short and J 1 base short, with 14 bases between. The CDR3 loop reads CASSWGTPGSYEQYF. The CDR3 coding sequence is TGTGCCAGCAGCTGGGGAACTCCAGGGTCCTACGAGCAGTACTTC.